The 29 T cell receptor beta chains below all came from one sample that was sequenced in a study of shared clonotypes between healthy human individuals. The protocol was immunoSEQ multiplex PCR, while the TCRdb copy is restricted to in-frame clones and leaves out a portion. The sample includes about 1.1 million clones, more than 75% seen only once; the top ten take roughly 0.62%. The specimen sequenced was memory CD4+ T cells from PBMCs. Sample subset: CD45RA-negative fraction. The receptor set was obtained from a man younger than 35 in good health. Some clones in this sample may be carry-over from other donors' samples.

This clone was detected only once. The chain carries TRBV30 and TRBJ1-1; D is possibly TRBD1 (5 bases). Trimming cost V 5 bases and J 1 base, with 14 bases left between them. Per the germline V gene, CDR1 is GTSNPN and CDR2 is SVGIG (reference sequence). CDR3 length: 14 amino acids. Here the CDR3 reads CAWGRGIKNTEAFF. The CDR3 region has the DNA TGTGCCTGGGGTCGGGGGATCAAGAACACTGAAGCTTTCTTT.

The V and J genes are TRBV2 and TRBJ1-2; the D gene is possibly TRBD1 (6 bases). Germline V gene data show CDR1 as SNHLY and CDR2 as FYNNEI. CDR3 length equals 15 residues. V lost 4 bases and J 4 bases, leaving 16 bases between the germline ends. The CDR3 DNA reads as TGTGCCAGCAGTGCCTCCTCAGGGGCTGGCTATGGCTACACCTTC. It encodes CASSASSGAGYGYTF.

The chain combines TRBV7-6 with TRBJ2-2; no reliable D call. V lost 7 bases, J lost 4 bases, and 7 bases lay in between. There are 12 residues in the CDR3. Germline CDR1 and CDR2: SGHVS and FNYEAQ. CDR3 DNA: TGTGCCAGCACTCAGGTCACCGGGGAGCTGTTTTTT. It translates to CASTQVTGELFF.

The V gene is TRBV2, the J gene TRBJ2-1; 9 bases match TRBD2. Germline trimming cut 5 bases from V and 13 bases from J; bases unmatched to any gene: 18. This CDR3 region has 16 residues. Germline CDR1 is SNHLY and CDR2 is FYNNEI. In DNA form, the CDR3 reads TGTGCCAGCAGTTTAGCGGGACCCTCCGCGGGAGGGCCTCAGTTCTTC. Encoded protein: CASSLAGPSAGGPQFF.

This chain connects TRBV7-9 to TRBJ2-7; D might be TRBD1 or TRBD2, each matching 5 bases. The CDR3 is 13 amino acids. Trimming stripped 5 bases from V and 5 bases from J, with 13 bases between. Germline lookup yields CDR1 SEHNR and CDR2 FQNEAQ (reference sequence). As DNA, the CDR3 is TGTGCCAGCAGCCCTCCGGGGCAGGACGAGCAGTACTTC. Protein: CASSPPGQDEQYF. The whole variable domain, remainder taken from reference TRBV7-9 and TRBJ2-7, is DTGVSQNPRHKITKRGQNVTFRCDPISEHNRLYWYRQTLGQGPEFLTYFQNEAQLEKSRLLSDRFSAERPKGSFSTLEIQRTEQGDSAMYLCASSPPGQDEQYFGPGTRLTVT.

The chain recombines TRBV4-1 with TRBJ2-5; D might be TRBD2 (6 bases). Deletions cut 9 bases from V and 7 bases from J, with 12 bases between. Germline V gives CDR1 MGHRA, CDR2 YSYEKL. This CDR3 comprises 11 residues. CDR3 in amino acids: CASTSSGTQYF. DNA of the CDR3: TGCGCCAGTACTAGCTCGGGGACCCAGTACTTC.

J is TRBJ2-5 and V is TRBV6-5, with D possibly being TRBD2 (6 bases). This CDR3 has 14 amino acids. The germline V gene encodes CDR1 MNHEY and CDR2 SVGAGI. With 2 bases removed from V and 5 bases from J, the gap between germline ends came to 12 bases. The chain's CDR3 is CASSYNGGQETQYF. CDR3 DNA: TGTGCCAGCAGTTACAACGGAGGGCAGGAGACCCAGTACTTC.

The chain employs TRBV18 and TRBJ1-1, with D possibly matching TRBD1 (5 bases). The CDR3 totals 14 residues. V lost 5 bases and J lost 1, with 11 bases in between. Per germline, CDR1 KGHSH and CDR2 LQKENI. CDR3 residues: CASSFSQGNTEAFF. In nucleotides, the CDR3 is TGTGCCAGCTCATTCTCCCAGGGGAACACTGAAGCTTTCTTT.

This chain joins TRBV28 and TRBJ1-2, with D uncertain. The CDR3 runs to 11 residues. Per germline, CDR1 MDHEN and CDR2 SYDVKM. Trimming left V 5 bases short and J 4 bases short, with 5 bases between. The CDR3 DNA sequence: TGTGCCAGCAGTCGCCCCTATGGCTACACCTTC. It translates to CASSRPYGYTF.

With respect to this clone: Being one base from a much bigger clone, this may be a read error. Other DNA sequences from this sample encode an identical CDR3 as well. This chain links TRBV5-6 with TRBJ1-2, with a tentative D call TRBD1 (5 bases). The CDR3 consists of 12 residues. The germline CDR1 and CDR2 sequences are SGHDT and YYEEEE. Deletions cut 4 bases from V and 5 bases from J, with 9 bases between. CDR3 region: CASSLQGYGYTF. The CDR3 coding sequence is TGTGCCAGCAGCCTCCAGGGTTATGGCTACACCTTC.

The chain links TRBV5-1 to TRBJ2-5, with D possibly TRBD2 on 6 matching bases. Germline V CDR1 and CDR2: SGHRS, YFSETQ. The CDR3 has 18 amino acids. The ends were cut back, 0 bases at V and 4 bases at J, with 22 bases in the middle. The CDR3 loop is CASSLGIGAGPTGETQYF. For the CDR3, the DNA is TGCGCCAGCAGCTTGGGGATAGGGGCGGGACCCACCGGAGAGACCCAGTACTTC.

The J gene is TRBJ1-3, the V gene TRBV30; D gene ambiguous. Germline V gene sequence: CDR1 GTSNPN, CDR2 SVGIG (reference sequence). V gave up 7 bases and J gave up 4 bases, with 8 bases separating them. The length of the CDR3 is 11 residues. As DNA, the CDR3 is TGTGCCTACCCTGCGGGAAACACCATATATTTT. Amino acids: CAYPAGNTIYF.

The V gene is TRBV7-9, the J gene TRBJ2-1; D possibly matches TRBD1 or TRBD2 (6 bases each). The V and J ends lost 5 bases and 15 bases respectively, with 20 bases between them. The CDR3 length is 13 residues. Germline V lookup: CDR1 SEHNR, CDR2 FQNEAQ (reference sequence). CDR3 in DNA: TGTGCCAGCAGCCCCGGGGGCGCCCTCGGGGGGTTCTTC. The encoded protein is CASSPGGALGGFF. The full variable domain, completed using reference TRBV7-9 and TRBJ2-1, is DTGVSQNPRHKITKRGQNVTFRCDPISEHNRLYWYRQTLGQGPEFLTYFQNEAQLEKSRLLSDRFSAERPKGSFSTLEIQRTEQGDSAMYLCASSPGGALGGFFGPGTRLTVL.

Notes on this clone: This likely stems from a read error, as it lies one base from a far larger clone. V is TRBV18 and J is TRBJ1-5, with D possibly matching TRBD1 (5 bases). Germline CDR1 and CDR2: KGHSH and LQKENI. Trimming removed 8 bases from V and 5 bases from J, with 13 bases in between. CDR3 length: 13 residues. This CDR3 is CASTRSGDQPQHF. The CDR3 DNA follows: TGTGCCAGCACTCGTTCGGGGGATCAGCCCCAGCATTTT.

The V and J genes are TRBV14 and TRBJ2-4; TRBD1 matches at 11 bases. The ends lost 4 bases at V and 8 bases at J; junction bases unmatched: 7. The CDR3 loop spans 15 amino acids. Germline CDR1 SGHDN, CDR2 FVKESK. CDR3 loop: CASSRMGQGVDIQYF. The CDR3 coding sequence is TGTGCCAGCAGCCGAATGGGACAGGGGGTAGACATTCAGTACTTC.

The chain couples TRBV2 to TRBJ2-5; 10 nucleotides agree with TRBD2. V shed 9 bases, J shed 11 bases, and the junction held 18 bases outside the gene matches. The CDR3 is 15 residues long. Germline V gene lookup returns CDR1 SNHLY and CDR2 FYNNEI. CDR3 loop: CASLPSGSPVGEQYF. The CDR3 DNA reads TGTGCCAGTCTACCTAGCGGGAGCCCCGTAGGGGAGCAGTACTTC.

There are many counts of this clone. CDR3 bases: TGTGCCAGCAATCGGGCGGTTCTCGACACAGATACGCAGTATTTT. It translates to CASNRAVLDTDTQYF. The rearrangement links TRBV9 to TRBJ2-3; D ambiguous. CDR3 size: 15 residues. Germline CDR1 and CDR2: SGDLS and YYNGEE. Deletions cut 6 bases from V and 2 bases from J, with 16 bases between.

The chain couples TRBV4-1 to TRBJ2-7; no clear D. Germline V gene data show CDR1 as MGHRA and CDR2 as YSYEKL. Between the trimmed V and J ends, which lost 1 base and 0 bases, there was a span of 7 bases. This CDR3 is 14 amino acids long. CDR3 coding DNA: TGCGCCAGCAGCCAAGTAGCAAGCTCCTACGAGCAGTACTTC. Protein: CASSQVASSYEQYF.

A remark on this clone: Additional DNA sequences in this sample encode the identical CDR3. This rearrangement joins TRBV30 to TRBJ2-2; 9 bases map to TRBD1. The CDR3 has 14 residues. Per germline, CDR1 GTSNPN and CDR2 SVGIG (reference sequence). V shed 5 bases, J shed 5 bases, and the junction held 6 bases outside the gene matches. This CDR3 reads CAWSRQGGTGELFF. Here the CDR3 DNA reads TGTGCCTGGTCCCGACAGGGGGGAACCGGGGAGCTGTTTTTT.

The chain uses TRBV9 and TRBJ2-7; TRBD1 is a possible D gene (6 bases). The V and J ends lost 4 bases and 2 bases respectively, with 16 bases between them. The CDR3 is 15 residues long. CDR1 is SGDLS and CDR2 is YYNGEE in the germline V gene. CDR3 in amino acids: CASSPPGADTYEQYF. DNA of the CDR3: TGTGCCAGCAGCCCCCCAGGGGCGGATACCTACGAGCAGTACTTC.

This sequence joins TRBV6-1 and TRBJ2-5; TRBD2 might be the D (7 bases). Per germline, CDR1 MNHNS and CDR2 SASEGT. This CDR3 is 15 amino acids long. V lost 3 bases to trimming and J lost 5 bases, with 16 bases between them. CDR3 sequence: CASSDGGGAWETQYF. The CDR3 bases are TGTGCCAGCAGTGATGGGGGGGGCGCGTGGGAGACCCAGTACTTC.

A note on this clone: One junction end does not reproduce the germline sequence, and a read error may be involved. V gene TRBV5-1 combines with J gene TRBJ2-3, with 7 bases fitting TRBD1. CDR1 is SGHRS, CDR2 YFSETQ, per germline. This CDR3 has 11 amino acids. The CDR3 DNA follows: TGCGCCAGCAGCTTGGCCGACAGGGTGGATTTT. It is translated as CASSLADRVDF. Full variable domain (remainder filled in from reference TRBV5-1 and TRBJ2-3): KAGVTQTPRYLIKTRGQQVTLSCSPISGHRSVSWYQQTPGQGLQFLFEYFSETQRNKGNFPGRFSGRQFSNSRSEMNVSTLELGDSALYLCASSLADRVDFGPGTRLTVL.

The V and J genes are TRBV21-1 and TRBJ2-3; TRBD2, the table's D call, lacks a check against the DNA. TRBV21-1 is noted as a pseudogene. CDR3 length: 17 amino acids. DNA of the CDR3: TGTGCCAGCAGCAAGGGGCCCGCGACTAGCAGCACAGATACGCAGTATTTT. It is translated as CASSKGPATSSTDTQYF.

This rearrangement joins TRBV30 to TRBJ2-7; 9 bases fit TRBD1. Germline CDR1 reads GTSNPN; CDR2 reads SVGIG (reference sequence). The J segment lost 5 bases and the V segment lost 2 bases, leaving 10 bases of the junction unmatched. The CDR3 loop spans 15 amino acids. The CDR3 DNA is TGTGCCTGGAGTCTCCGGGACAGGGTTTCCCACGAGCAGTACTTC. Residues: CAWSLRDRVSHEQYF. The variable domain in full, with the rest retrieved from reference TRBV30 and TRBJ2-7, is SQTIHQWPATLVQPVGSPLSLECTVEGTSNPNLYWYRQAAGRGLQLLFYSVGIGQISSEVPQNLSASRPQDRQFILSSKKLLLSDSGFYLCAWSLRDRVSHEQYFGPGTRLTVT.

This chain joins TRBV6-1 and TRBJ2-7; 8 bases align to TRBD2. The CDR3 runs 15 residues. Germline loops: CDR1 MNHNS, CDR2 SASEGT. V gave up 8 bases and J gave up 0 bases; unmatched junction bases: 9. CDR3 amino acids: CASFPGGAGSYEQYF. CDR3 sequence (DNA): TGTGCCAGCTTCCCCGGGGGGGCAGGCTCCTACGAGCAGTACTTC.

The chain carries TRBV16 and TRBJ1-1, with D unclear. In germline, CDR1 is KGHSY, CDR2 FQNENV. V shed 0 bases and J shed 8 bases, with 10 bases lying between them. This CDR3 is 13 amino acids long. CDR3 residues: CASSQSYSSEAFF. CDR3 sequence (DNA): TGTGCCAGCAGCCAATCTTACAGCTCCGAAGCTTTCTTT. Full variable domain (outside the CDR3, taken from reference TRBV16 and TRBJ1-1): GEEVAQTPKHLVRGEGQKAKLYCAPIKGHSYVFWYQQVLKNEFKFLISFQNENVFDETGMPKERFSAKCLPNSPCSLEIQATKLEDSAVYFCASSQSYSSEAFFGQGTRLTVV.

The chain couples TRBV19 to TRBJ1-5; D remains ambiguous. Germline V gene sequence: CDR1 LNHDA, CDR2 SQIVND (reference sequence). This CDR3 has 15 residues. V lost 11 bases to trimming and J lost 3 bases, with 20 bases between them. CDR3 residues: CASRTGGVNNQPQHF. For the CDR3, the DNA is TGTGCCTCCCGAACGGGCGGAGTAAACAATCAGCCCCAGCATTTT.

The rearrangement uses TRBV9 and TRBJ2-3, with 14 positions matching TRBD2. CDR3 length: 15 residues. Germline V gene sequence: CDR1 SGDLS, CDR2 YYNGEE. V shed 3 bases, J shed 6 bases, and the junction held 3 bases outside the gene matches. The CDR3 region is CASSAGLAGVDTQYF. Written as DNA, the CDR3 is TGTGCCAGCAGCGCGGGACTAGCGGGAGTTGATACGCAGTATTTT.

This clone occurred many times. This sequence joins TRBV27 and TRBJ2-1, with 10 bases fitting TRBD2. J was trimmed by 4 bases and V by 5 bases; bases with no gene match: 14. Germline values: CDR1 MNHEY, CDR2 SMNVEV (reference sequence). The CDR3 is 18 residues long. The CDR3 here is CASSLQSGREVGYNEQFF. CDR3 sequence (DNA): TGTGCCAGCAGTCTCCAGAGCGGGAGGGAAGTGGGATACAATGAGCAGTTCTTC.